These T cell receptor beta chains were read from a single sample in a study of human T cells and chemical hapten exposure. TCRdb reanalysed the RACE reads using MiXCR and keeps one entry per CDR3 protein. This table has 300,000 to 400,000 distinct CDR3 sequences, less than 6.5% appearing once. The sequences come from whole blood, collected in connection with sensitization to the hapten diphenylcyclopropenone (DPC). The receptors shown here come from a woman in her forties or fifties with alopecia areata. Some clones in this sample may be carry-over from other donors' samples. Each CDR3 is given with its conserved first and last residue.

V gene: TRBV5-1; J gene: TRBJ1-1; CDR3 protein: CASSLAGSGGSEAFF
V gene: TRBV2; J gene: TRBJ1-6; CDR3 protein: CASSEVGLDSPLHF
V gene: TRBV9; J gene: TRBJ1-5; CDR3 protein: CASSPWGPSNQPQHF
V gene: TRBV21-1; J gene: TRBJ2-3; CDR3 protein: CASSPPRSGRTPTGTDTQYF
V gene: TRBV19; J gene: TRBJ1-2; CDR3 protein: CASSPSTDNYGYTF
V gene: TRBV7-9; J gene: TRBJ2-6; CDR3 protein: CASSPGGRQANVLTF
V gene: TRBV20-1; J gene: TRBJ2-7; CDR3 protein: CSASEQREPYEQYF
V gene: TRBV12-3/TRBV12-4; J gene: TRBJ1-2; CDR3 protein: CASSLAQGLNYGYTF
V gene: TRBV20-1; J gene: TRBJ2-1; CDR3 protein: CSARVAANDNEQFF
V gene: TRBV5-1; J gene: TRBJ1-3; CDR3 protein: CASSSYPGSSGNTIYF
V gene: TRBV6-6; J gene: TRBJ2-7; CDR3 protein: CASTGQGLFSYEQYF
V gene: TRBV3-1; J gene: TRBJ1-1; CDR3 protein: CASSQEGPVDF
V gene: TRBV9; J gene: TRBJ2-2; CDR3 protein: CASSAPGGNTGELFF
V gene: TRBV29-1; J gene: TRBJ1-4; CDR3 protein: CSVELSTQSAEKLFF
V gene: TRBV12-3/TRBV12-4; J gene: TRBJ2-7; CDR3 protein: CASTLFRRDRGLYEQYF
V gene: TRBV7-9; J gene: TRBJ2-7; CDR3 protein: CASSPTSVYEQYF
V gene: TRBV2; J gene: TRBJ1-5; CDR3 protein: CASSEGLSNQPQHF